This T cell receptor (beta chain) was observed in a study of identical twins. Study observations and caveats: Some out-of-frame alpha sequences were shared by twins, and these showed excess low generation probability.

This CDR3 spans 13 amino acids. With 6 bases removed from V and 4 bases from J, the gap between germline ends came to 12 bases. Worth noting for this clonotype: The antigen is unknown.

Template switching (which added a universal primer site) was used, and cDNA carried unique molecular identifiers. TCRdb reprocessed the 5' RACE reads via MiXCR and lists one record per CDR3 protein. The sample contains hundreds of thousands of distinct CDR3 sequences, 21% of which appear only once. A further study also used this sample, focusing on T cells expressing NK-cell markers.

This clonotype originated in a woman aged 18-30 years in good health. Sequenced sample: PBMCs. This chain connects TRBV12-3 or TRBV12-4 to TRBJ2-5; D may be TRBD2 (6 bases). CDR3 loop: CASRGTPRETQYF. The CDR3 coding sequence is TGTGCCAGCAGGGGGACTCCTCGAGAGACCCAGTACTTC.